The entry below describes one TCR beta chain. Its recognized antigen is unknown. CDR1 and CDR2 were assigned from the germline V gene as SGHRS and YFSETQ. From its cysteine to its phenylalanine, the CDR3 spans 13 amino acids. No DNA is listed. The sequencing machine was an Illumina HiSeq 2000. TCR beta cDNA libraries were made by 5'RACE template switching that added a universal primer site and unique molecular identifiers. cDNA synthesis was primed from the TCR beta constant segment and was followed by two successive PCR amplification steps. The study's processing was this. Reads were demultiplexed and grouped by UMI with MIGEC, and clonotypes were assembled and quantified with MiTCR. To remove erroneous sequences, TCR cDNA sequences were retained only when supported by two or more reads. The tcR package was used for downstream repertoire analysis, and clonotypes were matched between fractions using CDR3 nucleotide sequence together with V segment. VDJmatch was used to annotate antigen specificity against VDJdb, with one amino acid substitution in CDR3 permitted. The reads went through TCRdb reprocessing, and each CDR3 protein sequence gets one entry with no DNA. The V and J calls and clone size come from TCRdb's table, not from the authors' own analysis. The table of this sample itemizes some 150,000 distinct CDR3 sequences. About 39% of the sample lies in the top ten.

This record belongs to a study of T cells expressing NK-cell markers (dated by TCRdb to about 2020). Study-wide context: Three sorted T-cell subsets (CD3+CD56+NKG2C+, CD3+CD56+NKG2C- and CD3+CD56-NKG2C+) from about 8 donors had their TCR beta-chain repertoires profiled. The eight sequenced donors were randomly selected healthy volunteers, three men and five women. Illumina HiSeq 2000/2500, MiSeq or NextSeq was used to sequence libraries as 2 x 150 bp reads. Of the eight sequenced donors, seven were found to be HCMV-seropositive and one was found to be HCMV-seronegative.

A commercial ELISA kit detecting HCMV-specific IgG in serum was used to determine HCMV serostatus. Peripheral blood mononuclear cells were isolated from blood by Ficoll density gradient centrifugation. The study at large found these results: Those dominant clonotypes were again the most abundant among CD3+CD56-NKG2C+ cells in a few donors, at about 25-60.1%. Whether the expanded NKG2C-expressing T cell clones were specific for HCMV antigens was left unclear. In about 6 donors, the dominant CD3+CD56+NKG2C+ clonotypes were found to rank among the top 10 CD8+ clonotypes and to make up roughly 1.0-7.0% of CD8+ T cells.

Sequenced sample: blood T cells: a sorted CD56 or NKG2C T cell subset, CD4+ or CD8+ T cells, or bulk PBMC T cells (not recorded which). The sequence joins TRBV5-1 to TRBJ2-1. The receptor's source is a woman aged 45-60 years in good health. Donor details come from another sample of the same person, matched by shared clones. CDR3 protein: CASSTVNYNEQFF. The reference TRBV5-1 and TRBJ2-1 proteins fill in what lies around the CDR3, so the full variable domain reads KAGVTQTPRYLIKTRGQQVTLSCSPISGHRSVSWYQQTPGQGLQFLFEYFSETQRNKGNFPGRFSGRQFSNSRSEMNVSTLELGDSALYLCASSTVNYNEQFFGPGTRLTVL.